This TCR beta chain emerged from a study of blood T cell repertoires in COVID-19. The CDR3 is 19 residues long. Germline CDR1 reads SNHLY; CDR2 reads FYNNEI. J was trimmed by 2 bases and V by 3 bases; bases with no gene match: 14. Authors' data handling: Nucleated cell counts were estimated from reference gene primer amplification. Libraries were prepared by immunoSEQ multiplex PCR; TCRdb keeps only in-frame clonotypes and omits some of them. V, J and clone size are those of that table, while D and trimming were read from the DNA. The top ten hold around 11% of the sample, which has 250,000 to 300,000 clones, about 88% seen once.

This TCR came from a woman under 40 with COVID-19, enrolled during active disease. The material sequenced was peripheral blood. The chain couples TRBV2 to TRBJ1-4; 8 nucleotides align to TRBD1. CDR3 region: CASSEAAMRQGFTNEKLFF. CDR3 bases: TGTGCCAGCAGTGAGGCCGCAATGAGACAGGGGTTTACTAATGAAAAACTGTTTTTT.